The 14 T cell receptor beta chains below all came from one sample that was sequenced in a study of shared clonotypes between healthy human individuals. The method was immunoSEQ multiplex PCR; TCRdb's version includes in-frame clones alone and lacks a portion of them. The data hold 2 million or so clones, with about 94% observed a single time. CD45RO negativity and positive selection for CCR7 defined naive CD8 cells, a population that excluded terminally differentiated effector memory CD45RA+ cells. Sequenced material: naive CD8+ T cells sorted from blood. These receptors all stem from a man younger than 35 in good health.

The genes are TRBV7-6 and TRBJ2-3; 8 bases align to TRBD2. Trimming at V came to 2 bases and at J to 4 bases, leaving 8 bases not matched to a gene. Germline-derived CDR1 and CDR2 are SGHVS and FNYEAQ. This CDR3 contains 16 residues. CDR3 sequence: CASSLRVREGADTQYF. CDR3 sequence (DNA): TGTGCCAGCAGCTTACGGGTACGGGAGGGGGCAGATACGCAGTATTTT.

The chain is built from TRBV19 and TRBJ2-3; 8 bases are shared with TRBD1. Per the germline V gene, CDR1 is LNHDA and CDR2 is SQIVND (reference sequence). The CDR3 is 17 residues long. V trimming: 5 bases; J trimming: 0 bases; junction bases outside the gene matches: 10. CDR3 DNA sequence: TGTGCCAGTAGTTCGGACAGGGCCTTCTCTAGCACAGATACGCAGTATTTT. Translated, it gives CASSSDRAFSSTDTQYF.

The chain has TRBV15 and TRBJ2-7; D is ambiguous. The ends were cut back, 4 bases at V and 0 bases at J, with 7 bases in the middle. This CDR3 has 13 amino acids. Germline lookup yields CDR1 LNHNV and CDR2 YYDKDF (reference sequence). The CDR3 sequence: CATSTRDSYEQYF. DNA for the CDR3: TGTGCCACCAGCACAAGAGACTCCTACGAGCAGTACTTC.

This sequence joins TRBV28 and TRBJ1-2; 10 positions agree with TRBD1. There are 15 residues in the CDR3. Per germline, CDR1 MDHEN and CDR2 SYDVKM. V dropped 3 bases and J dropped 3; count of bases not matched to a gene: 4. CDR3 sequence (DNA): TGTGCCAGCAGTTTGACAGGGGGCGCGTACTATGGCTACACCTTC. This encodes CASSLTGGAYYGYTF.

This chain joins TRBV6-1 and TRBJ2-2; D uncertain. This CDR3 is built from 10 residues. The V gene's germline CDR1 is MNHNS and CDR2 SASEGT. Trimming pared 7 bases from V and 7 bases from J, leaving 4 bases between. CDR3 protein: CASTGGELFF. In nucleotides, the CDR3 is TGTGCCAGCACAGGCGGGGAGCTGTTTTTT.

As to this clone: The same CDR3 also results from other DNA sequences found in this sample. The V call is TRBV28, the J call TRBJ1-1; 7 nucleotides agree with TRBD1. This CDR3 region has 14 residues. Losses at the gene ends were 2 bases for V and 2 bases for J; bases not matched to a gene: 2. CDR1 MDHEN and CDR2 SYDVKM come from the germline V gene. The CDR3 protein is CASSLTGANTEAFF. The CDR3 DNA follows: TGTGCCAGCAGTTTAACAGGGGCTAACACTGAAGCTTTCTTT.

The chain has TRBV19 and TRBJ2-1; the D gene is possibly TRBD1 (5 bases). This CDR3 spans 16 amino acids. CDR1 is LNHDA, CDR2 SQIVND, per germline (reference sequence). The V end lost 2 bases, the J end lost 0 bases, and 11 bases lay between the germline ends. DNA of the CDR3: TGTGCCAGTAGTATACGTCCAGGGATCTCCTACAATGAGCAGTTCTTC. It translates to CASSIRPGISYNEQFF.

The V and J genes are TRBV6-1 and TRBJ2-7; no reliable D call. This CDR3 contains 15 residues. With 4 bases removed from V and 0 bases from J, the gap between germline ends came to 13 bases. Germline loops: CDR1 MNHNS, CDR2 SASEGT. CDR3 nucleotides: TGTGCCAGCAGTGGGGAACAGTTAAGCTCCTACGAGCAGTACTTC. Its protein product is CASSGEQLSSYEQYF.

This sequence joins TRBV7-9 and TRBJ1-1; D is perhaps TRBD1 (5 bases). The CDR3 length is 15 residues. The germline gives CDR1 SEHNR, CDR2 FQNEAQ (reference sequence). Trimming pared 5 bases from V and 0 bases from J, leaving 13 bases between. In nucleotides, the CDR3 is TGTGCCAGCAGCCCCTGGCAGGGTATGAACACTGAAGCTTTCTTT. As protein: CASSPWQGMNTEAFF.

The genes are TRBV10-3 and TRBJ2-1; a possible D gene is TRBD2 (5 bases). The CDR3 covers 14 residues. Looked up from germline, CDR1 is ENHRY and CDR2 is SYGVKD. V dropped 3 bases and J dropped 4 bases, with 10 bases sitting between them. CDR3 sequence reads: CAISEIGSYNEQFF. CDR3 sequence (DNA): TGTGCCATCAGTGAAATTGGGAGTTACAATGAGCAGTTCTTC.

This clone was seen more than once but under ten times. This chain joins TRBV19 and TRBJ1-6, with 8 nucleotides matching TRBD1. V gave up 3 bases and J gave up 11 bases; unmatched junction bases: 6. Germline CDR1 is LNHDA and CDR2 is SQIVND (reference sequence). This CDR3 is 14 amino acids long. CDR3 sequence (DNA): TGTGCCAGTAGTATTGGACAGGGTTTGGCACCCCTCCACTTT. Protein sequence: CASSIGQGLAPLHF.

CDR3 sequence: CASSPRTGEWETQYF. CDR3 in DNA: TGCGCCAGCAGCCCAAGGACAGGGGAGTGGGAGACCCAGTACTTC. The V call is TRBV4-1, the J call TRBJ2-5, with TRBD1 matching 9 bases. The junction had 8 bases not matched to a gene; V was cut back by 4 bases and J by 5 bases. The CDR3 totals 15 residues. Germline V gene lookup returns CDR1 MGHRA and CDR2 YSYEKL.

V gene TRBV5-1 combines with J gene TRBJ1-1; D unclear. Looked up from germline, CDR1 is SGHRS and CDR2 is YFSETQ. This CDR3 is built from 11 residues. Trimming removed 7 bases at V and 1 base at J, with 5 bases between. The CDR3: CASGENTEAFF. CDR3 DNA sequence: TGCGCCAGCGGGGAGAACACTGAAGCTTTCTTT.

V and J are TRBV6-6 and TRBJ2-7; D gene unclear. V gave up 2 bases and J gave up 5 bases, with 7 bases separating them. The V gene's germline CDR1 is MNHNY and CDR2 SVGAGI (reference sequence). The CDR3 is 12 residues long. CDR3 coding DNA: TGTGCCAGCAGTTACCCCCTGGACGAGCAGTACTTC. It encodes CASSYPLDEQYF.